What follows are 18 T cell receptor beta chains derived from one specimen sequenced in a study of T cells in Graves' hyperthyroidism and ophthalmopathy. RNA transcripts gave rise to amplified TCR beta CDR3 regions. HTBI primers were employed in a first-round RT-PCR of the TCR CDR3. One entry per CDR3 protein results from TCRdb running MiXCR on the multiplex PCR reads. The repertoire consists of hundreds of thousands of distinct CDR3 sequences, with roughly 15% occurring once and the leading ten covering roughly 13%. The specimen was blood. The receptors originated from a man between 18 and 35 years old with Graves' ophthalmopathy.

This clonotype was seen ten or more times. The chain is built from TRBV7-2 and TRBJ2-1; 7 bases match TRBD1. The CDR3 covers 15 residues. The ends lost 1 base at V and 6 bases at J; junction bases unmatched: 6. Germline-derived CDR1 and CDR2 are SGHTA and FQGNSA. The CDR3: CASSLDRGRINEQFF. CDR3 nucleotide sequence: TGTGCCAGCAGCTTAGACAGGGGACGGATCAATGAGCAGTTCTTC.

The CDR3 loop is CASSQGGEPGELFF. The CDR3 DNA reads as TGTGCCAGCTCTCAAGGAGGGGAACCCGGGGAGCTGTTTTTT. The chain is built from TRBV12-3 or TRBV12-4 and TRBJ2-2, with D perhaps matching TRBD2 (6 bases). V lost 8 bases, J lost 6 bases, and 16 bases lay in between. The CDR3 has 14 amino acids.

This clonotype has at least ten counts. The rearrangement links TRBV20-1 to TRBJ2-2; D is tentatively TRBD1 or TRBD2 (5 bases each). The ends were cut back, 3 bases at V and 2 bases at J, with 10 bases in the middle. Germline CDR1 and CDR2: DFQATT and SNEGSKA (reference sequence). CDR3 length: 14 amino acids. CDR3 sequence (DNA): TGCAGTGCTAGGGGACCTACTAACACCGGGGAGCTGTTTTTT. This translates into CSARGPTNTGELFF.

This clonotype was seen at least ten times. The chain links TRBV6-5 to TRBJ1-1; D unclear. In germline, CDR1 is MNHEY, CDR2 SVGAGI. This CDR3 region has 13 residues. The germline V and J ends were trimmed by 2 bases and 10 bases, with 14 bases remaining between them. The CDR3 spells CASSYVSGEAAFF. The CDR3, as DNA: TGTGCCAGCAGTTACGTGTCCGGGGAGGCAGCTTTCTTT.

This clonotype was detected many times. The V call is TRBV29-1, the J call TRBJ2-7; TRBD2 matches 11 bases. This CDR3 is built from 13 residues. Per germline, CDR1 SQVTM and CDR2 ANQGSEA. V trimming: 7 bases; J trimming: 3 bases; junction bases outside the gene matches: 5. For the CDR3, the DNA is TGCAGCGCCTTGACTAGCGGGAACTACGAGCAGTACTTC. Translation gives CSALTSGNYEQYF.

CDR3 protein: CASSGPGTSALSTDTQYF. The CDR3, as DNA: TGCGCCAGCAGTGGTCCCGGGACTAGCGCACTAAGCACAGATACGCAGTATTTT. V is TRBV10-2 and J is TRBJ2-3, with TRBD2 identical over 10 bases. The ends lost 4 bases at V and 0 bases at J; junction bases unmatched: 10. CDR1 WSHSY and CDR2 SAAADI come from the germline V gene. This CDR3 is 18 amino acids long.

Of note for this clonotype: A much larger clone is a single base away; this may be a read error. This rearrangement joins TRBV3-1 to TRBJ1-6; possibly TRBD1 for D (5 bases). CDR3 size: 12 residues. Germline V gene sequence: CDR1 LGHDT, CDR2 YNNKEL (reference sequence). The CDR3 here is CGSSQEWGIFHF. CDR3 nucleotide sequence: TGTGGCAGCAGCCAAGAATGGGGGATCTTCCACTTT.

This clonotype was seen many times. The rearrangement uses TRBV9 and TRBJ2-5; TRBD1 aligns across 10 bases. CDR3 size: 14 residues. Germline V gives CDR1 SGDLS, CDR2 YYNGEE. Trimming at V came to 3 bases and at J to 4 bases, leaving 3 bases not matched to a gene. This CDR3 is CASSAGTGAETQYF. The DNA for the CDR3 is TGTGCCAGCAGCGCCGGGACAGGGGCAGAGACCCAGTACTTC.

The chain couples TRBV2 to TRBJ1-5, with TRBD1 identical over 7 bases. This CDR3 has 15 residues. Unmatched junction bases numbered 7, after V lost 5 bases and J lost 3 bases. Germline CDR1 and CDR2: SNHLY and FYNNEI. The CDR3 here is CASSPGTAINQPQHF. DNA of the CDR3: TGTGCCAGCAGTCCCGGGACAGCAATCAATCAGCCCCAGCATTTT.

V gene TRBV11-2 combines with J gene TRBJ1-3, with TRBD1 as a possible D gene (5 bases). Germline V gene lookup returns CDR1 SGHAT and CDR2 FQNNGV. This CDR3 is 17 amino acids long. V lost 5 bases, J lost 0 bases, and 17 bases lay in between. CDR3 residues: CASSQSGGIASGNTIYF. The CDR3 nucleotides read TGTGCCAGCAGCCAGAGTGGGGGAATCGCCTCTGGAAACACCATATATTTT.

This clonotype was observed a few times. This may be a read error: a much more frequent sequence differs by one nucleotide. The DNA for the CDR3 is TGCAGCGTTGCAGAGGGCACAGATGCGCAGTATTTT. Translated: CSVAEGTDAQYF. The rearrangement links TRBV29-1 to TRBJ2-3, with D tentatively TRBD2 (5 bases). Germline V lookup: CDR1 SQVTM, CDR2 ANQGSEA. The CDR3 contains 12 residues.

The sample holds a few counts of this clonotype. The chain links TRBV19 to TRBJ2-2; TRBD1 might be the D (6 bases). The germline V and J ends were trimmed by 3 bases and 3 bases, with 11 bases remaining between them. The germline gives CDR1 LNHDA, CDR2 SQIVND (reference sequence). The CDR3 has 15 amino acids. Here the CDR3 reads CASSMGAVDTGELFF. The CDR3 region has the DNA TGTGCCAGTAGTATGGGGGCGGTAGACACCGGGGAGCTGTTTTTT.

This clonotype was seen many times. CDR3 amino acids: CASSTGQAPDTQYF. CDR3 coding DNA: TGCGCCAGCAGCACCGGACAGGCCCCCGATACGCAGTATTTT. This chain uses TRBV5-1 with TRBJ2-3; TRBD1 matches at 7 bases. Per the germline V gene, CDR1 is SGHRS and CDR2 is YFSETQ. The trim removed 4 bases at V and 6 bases at J, leaving 8 bases unmatched. This CDR3 is 14 amino acids long.

This clonotype was seen once. The chain links TRBV10-1 to TRBJ1-2; the match to TRBD1 covers 7 bases. The germline V gene has CDR1 WNHNN and CDR2 SYGVQD (reference sequence). V gave up 0 bases and J gave up 6 bases; unmatched junction bases: 4. The CDR3 extends over 14 amino acids. CDR3: CASSESRDSHGYTF. In DNA form, the CDR3 reads TGCGCCAGCAGTGAGTCCAGGGACAGCCATGGCTACACCTTC.

At least ten counts were recorded for this clonotype. The chain recombines TRBV12-3 or TRBV12-4 with TRBJ2-1; a weak D match, TRBD2 (5 bases). CDR3 length: 15 amino acids. Trimming cost V 3 bases and J 9 bases, with 18 bases left between them. The CDR3 reads CASSFRGRWGGEQFF. The CDR3 nucleotides are TGTGCCAGCAGTTTTCGGGGAAGATGGGGTGGTGAGCAGTTCTTC.

The chain links TRBV30 to TRBJ1-1; 7 bases map to TRBD1. Germline V lookup: CDR1 GTSNPN, CDR2 SVGIG (reference sequence). This CDR3 is 14 amino acids long. After removal of 3 bases from V and 0 bases from J, the junction contained 4 bases not matched to a gene. The CDR3 protein is CAWSAGQLNTEAFF. For the CDR3, the DNA is TGTGCCTGGAGCGCGGGACAGTTGAACACTGAAGCTTTCTTT.

This clonotype was picked up a small number of times. This chain links TRBV6-5 with TRBJ1-1; TRBD1 is a possible D gene (5 bases). The V end lost 2 bases, the J end lost 7 bases, and 14 bases lay between the germline ends. This CDR3 is built from 14 residues. Germline CDR1 MNHEY, CDR2 SVGAGI. CDR3 sequence reads: CASSYLAGKDEAFF. The CDR3 coding sequence is TGTGCCAGCAGTTACCTTGCAGGGAAGGATGAAGCTTTCTTT.

This clonotype has a count of ten or more. J is TRBJ1-2 and V is TRBV5-1; no definite D call. In germline, CDR1 is SGHRS, CDR2 YFSETQ. Trimming took 0 bases from V and 2 from J, leaving 11 bases between them. The CDR3 runs 15 residues. The CDR3 loop is CASSLEGRPNYGYTF. The CDR3 DNA sequence: TGCGCCAGCAGCTTGGAGGGCAGGCCGAACTATGGCTACACCTTC.